The sequence of this TCR beta chain was determined in a study of monozygotic twins with inflammatory bowel disease. The CDR3 runs 14 residues. Germline CDR1 is SEHNR and CDR2 is FQNEAQ (reference sequence). TCRdb reprocessed the 5' RACE reads and reports one entry per CDR3 protein, with no DNA. Its table records about 210,000 distinct CDR3 sequences. The V and J genes are TRBV7-9 and TRBJ2-7; lacking DNA, the TRBD1 call made by TCRdb goes unchecked. The sequencing sample was made of blood. The clonotype comes from a human donor with ulcerative colitis or Crohn's disease, or a healthy co-twin of an affected twin (not recorded which). The CDR3 sequence: CASSPGQILTRQYF. The full variable domain, its missing parts supplied by reference TRBV7-9 and TRBJ2-7, is DTGVSQNPRHKITKRGQNVTFRCDPISEHNRLYWYRQTLGQGPEFLTYFQNEAQLEKSRLLSDRFSAERPKGSFSTLEIQRTEQGDSAMYLCASSPGQILTRQYFGPGTRLTVT.